In this sample, the clone carrying this TCR beta chain turned up a few times. This entry belongs to a study of blood T cell repertoires in COVID-19. On the study more broadly: The United States, Italy and Spain supplied acute and convalescent COVID-19 samples. PBMCs, B-cell-depleted T cells, or T cells provided the cDNA or gDNA that made up the material.

CDR1 and CDR2 (germline): KGHSH, LQKENI. CDR3 length: 16 amino acids. V lost 3 bases, J lost 10 bases, and 22 bases lay in between. In the authors' workflow: Estimated nucleated cell counts came from reference gene primer amplification. This table comes from immunoSEQ multiplex PCR, and its TCRdb copy is limited to in-frame clones, with some not included. V and J calls and clone size are those listed in that table; D and trimming were worked out from the DNA. This table has under 300,000 clones, more than 65% appearing once. This clonotype was sampled from a woman in her 40s with active or convalescent COVID-19. V and J are TRBV18 and TRBJ2-1; perhaps TRBD2 as D (6 bases). Sequences were obtained from peripheral blood. For the CDR3, the DNA is TGTGCCAGCTCACCTACCCTTGGCGGAGGGGCGGGGGAGCAGTTCTTC. Translation gives CASSPTLGGGAGEQFF. Complete variable domain (other parts from reference TRBV18 and TRBJ2-1): NAGVMQNPRHLVRRRGQEARLRCSPMKGHSHVYWYRQLPEEGLKFMVYLQKENIIDESGMPKERFSAEFPKEGPSILRIQQVVRGDSAAYFCASSPTLGGGAGEQFFGPGTRLTVL.